This T cell receptor beta chain was recovered during a study of T-cell memory formation after mild COVID-19. Study in general: There were largely donor-specific TCR clusters.

In this sample, this clonotype turned up a few times. As yet, its antigen is unknown. TCRdb re-called the 5' RACE reads through MiXCR, storing one row per CDR3 protein. This table has around 370,000 distinct CDR3 sequences, roughly 21% appearing once. Study-wide points: Some clones that responded were present in memory (sampled pre-infection), which suggests cross-reactive memory joined. CD4/CD8 balance characterized clones contracting day 15 to 85, and CD4+ skew characterized later expanders.

The sequencing sample was made of PBMCs or a T cell subset sorted from them (not recorded which). The sequence was collected from an adult woman who had mild COVID-19 (a few samples of this study predate the infection). Cell type and time point are not known.

This chain's CDR3 is CASSPRQETQYF. The CDR3 DNA reads as TGTGCCAGCAGCCCCCGCCAAGAGACCCAGTACTTC. The chain uses TRBV7-6 and TRBJ2-5; D unresolved. CDR3 length: 12 amino acids. Germline-derived CDR1 and CDR2 are SGHVS and FNYEAQ. V lost 5 bases and J lost 1, with 5 bases in between.